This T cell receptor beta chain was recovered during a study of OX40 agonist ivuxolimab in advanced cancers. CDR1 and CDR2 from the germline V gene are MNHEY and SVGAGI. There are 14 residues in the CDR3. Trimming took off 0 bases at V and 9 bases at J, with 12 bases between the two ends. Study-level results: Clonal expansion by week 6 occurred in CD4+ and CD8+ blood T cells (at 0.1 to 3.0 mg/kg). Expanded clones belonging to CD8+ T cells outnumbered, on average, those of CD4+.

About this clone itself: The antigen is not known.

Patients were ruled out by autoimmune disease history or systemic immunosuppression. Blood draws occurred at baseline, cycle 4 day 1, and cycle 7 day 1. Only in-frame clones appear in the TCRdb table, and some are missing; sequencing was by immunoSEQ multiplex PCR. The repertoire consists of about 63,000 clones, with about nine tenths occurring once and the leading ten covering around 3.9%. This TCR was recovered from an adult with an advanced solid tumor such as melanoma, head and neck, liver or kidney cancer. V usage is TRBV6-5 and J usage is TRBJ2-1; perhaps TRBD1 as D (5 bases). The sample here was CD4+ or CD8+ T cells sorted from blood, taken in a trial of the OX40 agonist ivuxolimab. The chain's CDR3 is CASSYSQGVGEQFF. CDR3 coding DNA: TGTGCCAGCAGTTACTCCCAGGGTGTCGGTGAGCAGTTCTTC.